One sample yielded the 27 T cell receptor beta chains listed below, sequenced in a study of OX40 agonist ivuxolimab in advanced cancers. Sequencing used immunoSEQ multiplex PCR; TCRdb keeps in-frame clones, though not all of them. The sample carries about 130,000 clones, just under 95% recorded once. Source: CD4+ or CD8+ T cells sorted from blood, taken in a trial of the OX40 agonist ivuxolimab. The receptors shown here come from an adult with an advanced solid tumor such as melanoma, head and neck, liver or kidney cancer.

The V gene is TRBV18, the J gene TRBJ2-2; perhaps TRBD1 as D (6 bases). Trimming removed 5 bases at V and 0 bases at J, with 13 bases between. The CDR3 loop spans 16 amino acids. Germline lookup yields CDR1 KGHSH and CDR2 LQKENI. The CDR3 sequence: CASSETGYPNTGELFF. The CDR3 coding sequence is TGTGCCAGCTCAGAGACAGGATACCCGAACACCGGGGAGCTGTTTTTT. Full variable domain (outside the CDR3, taken from reference TRBV18 and TRBJ2-2): NAGVMQNPRHLVRRRGQEARLRCSPMKGHSHVYWYRQLPEEGLKFMVYLQKENIIDESGMPKERFSAEFPKEGPSILRIQQVVRGDSAAYFCASSETGYPNTGELFFGEGSRLTVL.

The chain recombines TRBV7-3 with TRBJ2-7; weak D call: TRBD2 (7 bases). Germline assignment: CDR1 SGHTA and CDR2 FQGTGA. Trimming removed 5 bases at V and 6 bases at J, with 17 bases between. The CDR3 consists of 14 residues. The CDR3 sequence: CASSPDGGRGEQYF. In DNA form, the CDR3 reads TGTGCCAGCAGCCCAGACGGGGGGCGCGGCGAGCAGTACTTC. Full variable domain (rest looked up from reference TRBV7-3 and TRBJ2-7): GAGVSQTPSNKVTEKGKYVELRCDPISGHTALYWYRQSLGQGPEFLIYFQGTGAADDSGLPNDRFFAVRPEGSVSTLKIQRTERGDSAVYLCASSPDGGRGEQYFGPGTRLTVT.

V is TRBV27 and J is TRBJ2-7, with 10 bases matching TRBD2. Germline trimming cut 5 bases from V and 2 bases from J; bases unmatched to any gene: 6. Looked up from germline, CDR1 is MNHEY and CDR2 is SMNVEV (reference sequence). This CDR3 region has 15 residues. CDR3 DNA: TGTGCCAGCAGTCCCCTAGCGGGAGTGCCCTACGAGCAGTACTTC. Translating it yields CASSPLAGVPYEQYF.

The rearrangement uses TRBV28 and TRBJ1-2; D remains ambiguous. CDR1 and CDR2 (germline): MDHEN, SYDVKM. V was pared by 3 bases and J by 8 bases, with 13 bases between. The CDR3 spans 13 residues. CDR3 DNA: TGTGCCAGCAGTTTCCGGACGTCAAGAGGCTACACCTTC. Residues: CASSFRTSRGYTF.

This sequence joins TRBV7-2 and TRBJ2-3, with D tentatively TRBD2 (6 bases). The CDR3 length is 19 residues. V was shortened by 1 base and J by 2 bases, with 22 bases between the two germline ends. The germline gives CDR1 SGHTA, CDR2 FQGNSA. The CDR3 protein is CASSLVFGGVAAYTDTQYF. CDR3 sequence (DNA): TGTGCCAGCAGCTTAGTCTTCGGTGGGGTAGCGGCGTACACAGATACGCAGTATTTT.

The chain links TRBV19 to TRBJ2-7; 10 positions agree with TRBD1. Per the germline V gene, CDR1 is LNHDA and CDR2 is SQIVND (reference sequence). The junction had 8 bases not matched to a gene; V was cut back by 4 bases and J by 5 bases. The CDR3 has 15 amino acids. The CDR3 loop is CASSTNRDRGHEQYF. The CDR3 DNA is TGTGCCAGTAGTACAAACCGGGACAGGGGACACGAGCAGTACTTC.

The rearrangement links TRBV29-1 to TRBJ1-1; D is unclear. Germline V gene data show CDR1 as SQVTM and CDR2 as ANQGSEA. Trimming pared 2 bases from V and 1 base from J, leaving 8 bases between. The CDR3 runs to 13 residues. The CDR3 here is CSVELWENTEAFF. In DNA, the CDR3 is TGCAGCGTTGAATTGTGGGAGAACACTGAAGCTTTCTTT.

The V and J genes are TRBV13 and TRBJ2-7; a possible D gene is TRBD2 (6 bases). The CDR3 extends over 14 amino acids. Germline V gives CDR1 PRHDT, CDR2 FYEKMQ (reference sequence). Trimming cost V 5 bases and J 2 bases, with 13 bases left between them. This chain's CDR3 is CASSLSGETYEQYF. The CDR3 region has the DNA TGTGCCAGCAGCCTTAGCGGTGAAACCTACGAGCAGTACTTC.

This rearrangement joins TRBV5-1 to TRBJ2-1, with D unresolved. The CDR3 is made up of 14 amino acids. Germline-derived CDR1 and CDR2 are SGHRS and YFSETQ. V was trimmed by 0 bases and J by 5 bases, leaving 9 bases between them. The CDR3, as DNA: TGCGCCAGCAGCTTGGCCCCCAGGAACAATGAGCAGTTCTTC. It yields the protein CASSLAPRNNEQFF.

This clone showed up just once. The chain links TRBV5-6 to TRBJ2-7; 7 nucleotides line up with TRBD1. Germline V CDR1 and CDR2: SGHDT, YYEEEE. The CDR3 contains 14 residues. V trimming: 6 bases; J trimming: 1 base; junction bases outside the gene matches: 7. CDR3 sequence reads: CASTLLDRSYEQYF. DNA of the CDR3: TGTGCCAGCACCCTTCTGGACAGGTCCTACGAGCAGTACTTC.

This clone appeared a single time. The chain recombines TRBV10-3 with TRBJ2-7; TRBD2 agrees at 8 bases. Trimming at V came to 8 bases and at J to 4 bases, leaving 7 bases not matched to a gene. The CDR3 covers 13 residues. Germline CDR1 is ENHRY and CDR2 is SYGVKD. In nucleotides, the CDR3 is TGTGCCATCGGAGTAGCGGGATTATACGAGCAGTACTTC. The encoded protein is CAIGVAGLYEQYF.

CDR3 sequence reads: CASSYSAGTFYEQYF. The CDR3 coding sequence is TGTGCCAGCAGTTACTCTGCAGGGACCTTCTACGAGCAGTACTTC. This chain links TRBV6-5 with TRBJ2-7, with D perhaps assigned TRBD1 or TRBD2 (5 bases each). Germline V lookup: CDR1 MNHEY, CDR2 SVGAGI. Deletions cut 0 bases from V and 3 bases from J, with 12 bases between. CDR3 length: 15 amino acids.

The chain couples TRBV10-1 to TRBJ2-2; D might be TRBD2 (6 bases). V lost 6 bases and J 7 bases, leaving 9 bases between the germline ends. CDR1 is WNHNN, CDR2 SYGVQD, per germline (reference sequence). The CDR3 extends over 12 amino acids. The CDR3 spells CASSPAGGELFF. The DNA for the CDR3 is TGCGCCAGCAGCCCAGCGGGCGGGGAGCTGTTTTTT.

This clone appeared a single time. V gene TRBV27 combines with J gene TRBJ1-1; 11 bases are shared with TRBD1. The V and J ends lost 2 bases and 3 bases, in that order; junction bases with no gene match: 2. Germline CDR1 MNHEY, CDR2 SMNVEV (reference sequence). The length of the CDR3 is 15 residues. CDR3: CASSLRTGGYTEAFF. CDR3 sequence (DNA): TGTGCCAGCAGTTTAAGGACAGGGGGCTACACTGAAGCTTTCTTT.

This chain links TRBV7-9 with TRBJ2-2, with 7 positions matching TRBD1. V was pared by 3 bases and J by 1 base, with 14 bases of the junction left unmatched. This CDR3 spans 19 amino acids. CDR1 is SEHNR and CDR2 is FQNEAQ in the germline V gene (reference sequence). The CDR3 reads CASSFRGSDRAGNTGELFF. In DNA form, the CDR3 reads TGTGCCAGCAGCTTTAGAGGTTCCGACAGGGCGGGGAACACCGGGGAGCTGTTTTTT.

V is TRBV19 and J is TRBJ1-2; D is ambiguous. CDR1 LNHDA and CDR2 SQIVND come from the germline V gene (reference sequence). V lost 3 bases and J lost 0, with 11 bases in between. CDR3 size: 15 residues. The CDR3: CASSMVPSTNYGYTF. The DNA of the CDR3 is TGTGCCAGTAGTATGGTCCCCAGTACTAACTATGGCTACACCTTC.

The chain uses TRBV7-6 and TRBJ2-2; D ambiguous. Germline CDR1 and CDR2: SGHVS and FNYEAQ. The CDR3 sequence is 13 residues long. Trimming shortened V by 5 bases and J by 3 bases, and 7 bases separated the two germline ends. The CDR3 is CASSGTDTGELFF. The CDR3 DNA sequence: TGTGCCAGCAGCGGTACCGACACCGGGGAGCTGTTTTTT.

The chain links TRBV28 to TRBJ2-2; 9 nucleotides line up with TRBD1. V gave up 10 bases and J gave up 6 bases; unmatched junction bases: 9. Germline-derived CDR1 and CDR2 are MDHEN and SYDVKM. The CDR3 loop spans 14 amino acids. This CDR3 is CAIGGTGFSGELFF. CDR3 in DNA: TGTGCCATTGGGGGGACAGGGTTTTCCGGGGAGCTGTTTTTT.

J is TRBJ1-4 and V is TRBV19; D not resolved. Germline assignment: CDR1 LNHDA and CDR2 SQIVND (reference sequence). V dropped 3 bases and J dropped 8 bases, with 19 bases sitting between them. The CDR3 sequence is 16 residues long. The chain's CDR3 is CASSMRSRGIGEKLFF. Written as DNA, the CDR3 is TGTGCCAGTAGTATGCGGTCTCGTGGAATCGGCGAAAAACTGTTTTTT.

The chain carries TRBV9 and TRBJ1-3; D is ambiguous. Germline-derived CDR1 and CDR2 are SGDLS and YYNGEE. This CDR3 has 13 residues. Trimming took off 4 bases at V and 6 bases at J, with 11 bases between the two ends. This chain's CDR3 is CASSRTPLNTIYF. CDR3 nucleotide sequence: TGTGCCAGCAGCCGAACCCCCTTAAACACCATATATTTT.

This chain uses TRBV4-3 with TRBJ2-1; 9 bases agree with TRBD2. The V and J ends lost 1 base and 0 bases, in that order; junction bases with no gene match: 13. The CDR3 contains 20 residues. Germline V CDR1 and CDR2: LGHNA, YSLEER. CDR3 DNA: TGCGCCAGCAGCCAAGGAGGAATCTGGACTAGCGCGAGCTCCTACAATGAGCAGTTCTTC. Translation gives CASSQGGIWTSASSYNEQFF.

The chain recombines TRBV27 with TRBJ2-4, with D perhaps matching TRBD1 (6 bases). V was shortened by 3 bases and J by 9 bases, with 18 bases between the two germline ends. Per germline, CDR1 MNHEY and CDR2 SMNVEV (reference sequence). The CDR3 sequence is 15 residues long. The CDR3 here is CASSFLGASAGIQYF. CDR3 sequence (DNA): TGTGCCAGCAGTTTTCTGGGGGCGTCCGCAGGCATTCAGTACTTC.

The chain joins TRBV15 to TRBJ1-4, with TRBD1 as a possible D gene (5 bases). There are 14 residues in the CDR3. With 0 bases removed from V and 7 bases from J, the gap between germline ends came to 9 bases. Germline V lookup: CDR1 LNHNV, CDR2 YYDKDF (reference sequence). As DNA, the CDR3 is TGTGCCACCAGCAGAGAGACAGAGACTGAAAAACTGTTTTTT. Amino acid sequence: CATSRETETEKLFF.

J is TRBJ1-5 and V is TRBV7-8, with D tentatively TRBD1 (6 bases). Trimming took 3 bases from V and 3 from J, leaving 9 bases between them. The CDR3 spans 14 residues. Germline V gene data show CDR1 as SGHVS and CDR2 as FQNEAQ. CDR3 loop: CASSFGQHNQPQHF. The CDR3 DNA reads as TGTGCCAGCAGCTTTGGACAGCACAATCAGCCCCAGCATTTT.

This chain links TRBV28 with TRBJ2-7; 11 nucleotides line up with TRBD2. CDR1 and CDR2 from the germline V gene are MDHEN and SYDVKM. The CDR3 is 16 amino acids. J was trimmed by 2 bases and V by 2 bases; bases with no gene match: 5. CDR3 loop: CASSLLAGGPTYEQYF. Written as DNA, the CDR3 is TGTGCCAGCAGTTTACTAGCGGGAGGTCCAACCTACGAGCAGTACTTC.

V gene TRBV29-1 combines with J gene TRBJ1-5; no definite D call. The germline V gene encodes CDR1 SQVTM and CDR2 ANQGSEA. V lost 6 bases and J lost 6, with 12 bases in between. The CDR3 is 12 amino acids. CDR3 sequence (DNA): TGCAGCGTCGGAGAGACGGGTCAGCCCCAGCATTTT. Protein: CSVGETGQPQHF. Drawing the rest from reference TRBV29-1 and TRBJ1-5, the complete variable domain is SAVISQKPSRDICQRGTSLTIQCQVDSQVTMMFWYRQQPGQSLTLIATANQGSEATYESGFVIDKFPISRPNLTFSTLTVSNMSPEDSSIYLCSVGETGQPQHFGDGTRLSIL.

This sequence joins TRBV11-2 and TRBJ2-7; maybe TRBD1 (6 bases). The ends were cut back, 3 bases at V and 0 bases at J, with 12 bases in the middle. The CDR3 runs to 15 residues. Germline V gene sequence: CDR1 SGHAT, CDR2 FQNNGV. The CDR3 DNA reads TGTGCCAGCAGCTTTCAGGGGAGAGGCTCCTACGAGCAGTACTTC. It encodes CASSFQGRGSYEQYF.